Sequencing of this T cell receptor (beta chain) was carried out in a study of blood T cell repertoires in COVID-19. About the study: The United States, Italy and Spain supplied acute and convalescent COVID-19 samples. Sources were T cells, B-cell-depleted T cells, or PBMCs; the material itself was cDNA or gDNA.

With 4 bases clipped from V and 4 bases from J, the junction kept 11 bases outside the gene matches. The CDR3 is made up of 17 amino acids. Germline V gene lookup returns CDR1 MNHEY and CDR2 SMNVEV (reference sequence). In the authors' methods: Nucleated cell counts were estimated from reference gene primer amplification. TCRdb keeps only in-frame clones here, not all; method: immunoSEQ multiplex PCR. V and J calls and clone size are those listed in that table; D and trimming were worked out from the DNA. There are a few hundred thousand clones in the sample; about 88% occur only once, and about 4.1% lies in the top ten.

The clonotype comes from a man in his 60s who had recovered from COVID-19. J is TRBJ1-4 and V is TRBV27, with 8 bases lining up with TRBD1. Specimen: peripheral blood. The CDR3 sequence is CASSSWGTGGGNEKLFF. The CDR3 DNA follows: TGTGCCAGCAGTTCTTGGGGGACAGGCGGGGGTAATGAAAAACTGTTTTTT. Filled out from reference TRBV27 and TRBJ1-4, the complete variable domain reads EAQVTQNPRYLITVTGKKLTVTCSQNMNHEYMSWYRQDPGLGLRQIYYSMNVEVTDKGDVPEGYKVSRKEKRNFPLILESPSPNQTSLYFCASSSWGTGGGNEKLFFGSGTQLSVL.